Listed below are T cell receptor beta chains from one sample, sequenced in a study of blood T cell repertoires in COVID-19. Here immunoSEQ multiplex PCR was the method, and the copy in TCRdb shows in-frame clones only, minus some. The sample includes about 120,000 clones, roughly 87% seen only once; the top ten take roughly a tenth. The sequenced sample was peripheral blood. These receptors came from a man at least 80 years old with acute or convalescent COVID-19. The CDR3 runs from the conserved cysteine through the conserved F or W. Fields, in order: V gene, clone size, J gene, D gene, CDR3 DNA, CDR3 protein. The D gene is left open where the match is weak. Clone size is shown for a subset of rows, as once, few, many or a class of expanded clone.

TRBV7-3,.,TRBJ2-1,TRBD2,TGTGCCAGCAGCTTAGGCGGGGGTGAGCAGTTCTTC,CASSLGGGEQFF
TRBV6-2/TRBV6-3,.,TRBJ2-3,TRBD2,TGTGCCAGCAGTTACTCCAGCGGGGGCACAGATACGCAGTATTTT,CASSYSSGGTDTQYF
TRBV3-1/TRBV3-2,.,TRBJ1-4,.,TGTGCCAGCAGCCAGAACAGAGAGGAAAAACTGTTTTTT,CASSQNREEKLFF
TRBV27,.,TRBJ2-5,.,TGTGCCAGCAGTTCTAAGGGAGGTAGGGCAGAGACCCAGTACTTC,CASSSKGGRAETQYF
TRBV28,.,TRBJ1-1,TRBD1,TGTGCCAGCAGTCCAAAACACAGGGGTAACACTGAAGCTTTCTTT,CASSPKHRGNTEAFF
TRBV5-1,.,TRBJ1-3,TRBD1,TGCGCCAGCAGCTCGAGACCCGGGACAGGTTCTGGAAACACCATATATTTT,CASSSRPGTGSGNTIYF
TRBV29-1,once,TRBJ1-1,.,TGCAGCGTCCTACAATGGACAGAAAAGAACACTGAAGCTTTCTTT,CSVLQWTEKNTEAFF
TRBV11-3,.,TRBJ1-1,.,TGTGCCAGCAGCTCAACCACGGACTCCACTGAAGCTTTCTTT,CASSSTTDSTEAFF
TRBV29-1,once,TRBJ2-1,TRBD2,TGCAGCGTTGTGGGACTAGCGGGTAGTCCCTCGTTCTCCTACAATGAGCAGTTCTTC,CSVVGLAGSPSFSYNEQFF
TRBV7-6,.,TRBJ2-6,TRBD1,TGTGCCAGCAGCTCCCTGACAGGGTCGGGTGGGGCCAACGTCCTGACTTTC,CASSSLTGSGGANVLTF
TRBV2,once,TRBJ2-5,.,TGTGCCAGCAGTGACGCGAGGGAGACCCAGTACTTC,CASSDARETQYF
TRBV18,.,TRBJ2-5,.,TGTGCCAGCTCACCACTGGGGGCCCAAGAGACCCAGTACTTC,CASSPLGAQETQYF
TRBV6-1,.,TRBJ1-3,.,TGTGCCAGCAGTGAAGCGCGAGGGTGGGGTGGAAACACCATATATTTT,CASSEARGWGGNTIYF
TRBV7-9,many,TRBJ2-1,.,TGTGCCAGCAGCTTTTCGCTAAATGAGCAGTTCTTC,CASSFSLNEQFF
TRBV19,.,TRBJ2-7,TRBD2,TGTGCCAGTAGTATCGGGGGGGCAAGAGGATACGAGCAGTACTTC,CASSIGGARGYEQYF
TRBV7-9,few,TRBJ1-3,TRBD1,TGTGCCAGCAGCCCCCGACAGGGTGGGTCGCCTGGAAACACCATATATTTT,CASSPRQGGSPGNTIYF
TRBV7-2,.,TRBJ1-1,.,TGTGCCAGCAGCTTAGCTTCACTTGGGAACACTGAAGCTTTCTTT,CASSLASLGNTEAFF
TRBV19,.,TRBJ2-3,TRBD2,TGTGCCAGTAGTTCCATCCTAGCGGGAGGGCCAGATACGCAGTATTTT,CASSSILAGGPDTQYF
TRBV4-3,.,TRBJ2-2,TRBD2,TGCGCCAGCAGCCAAGGGGCGGGAGCCCACCCCGGGGAGCTGTTTTTT,CASSQGAGAHPGELFF
TRBV19,.,TRBJ1-2,.,TGTGCCAGTAGTAGAACGGGGGGCCGGTATGGCTACACCTTC,CASSRTGGRYGYTF
TRBV4-2,.,TRBJ1-2,.,TGTGCCAGCAGCCAAGATCAGCAGGTCTCCCTCGTTATGACCTTC,CASSQDQQVSLVMTF
TRBV6-5,.,TRBJ1-5,.,TGTGCCAGCAGTCGGACACCCGAAGGCAATCAGCCCCAGCATTTT,CASSRTPEGNQPQHF
TRBV18,.,TRBJ1-3,TRBD1,TGTGCCAGCTCAGGGGACAGGGCCGGAAACACCATATATTTT,CASSGDRAGNTIYF
TRBV19,.,TRBJ1-2,.,TGTGCCAGTAGTACGACGACCGGGTGGCGGAGTGGCTACACCTTC,CASSTTTGWRSGYTF
TRBV14,.,TRBJ2-1,TRBD2,TGTGCCAGCAGCCAAGGGGAAGGGACTAGCGGGAGGGCCTATAATGAGCAGTTCTTC,CASSQGEGTSGRAYNEQFF
TRBV5-5,.,TRBJ2-1,.,TGTGCCAGCAGCTTAACAGGGCCCAATGAGCAGTTCTTC,CASSLTGPNEQFF
TRBV29-1,.,TRBJ1-2,.,TGCAGCGTTGAAAGGGACACCACAGTCTATGGCTACACCTTC,CSVERDTTVYGYTF
TRBV2,.,TRBJ2-7,TRBD1,TGTGCCAGCAGTACTCCCACAGGGGGCAAAACCTACGAGCAGTACTTC,CASSTPTGGKTYEQYF
TRBV20-1,.,TRBJ2-7,.,TGCAGTGCTAGTCCCAGGGACTACGAGCAGTACTTC,CSASPRDYEQYF
TRBV5-1,.,TRBJ2-3,.,TGCGCCAGCAGCACTACAGGGGACTTGGGGACAGATACGCAGTATTTT,CASSTTGDLGTDTQYF
TRBV6-5,.,TRBJ1-1,.,TGTGCCAGCAGGCGGGACGGAGCGAAAGCTTTCTTT,CASRRDGAKAFF
TRBV12-3/TRBV12-4,once,TRBJ1-2,.,TGTGCCAGCAGTTTACCCCCGGGACAAGTCTACACCTTC,CASSLPPGQVYTF
TRBV7-8,.,TRBJ1-5,.,TGTGCCAGCAGCTCCGCCGGAGGTAGCAATCAGCCCCAGCATTTT,CASSSAGGSNQPQHF
TRBV3-1/TRBV3-2,.,TRBJ1-2,.,TGTGCCAGCACCCTTGCACGGGATACCAACTATGGCTACACCTTC,CASTLARDTNYGYTF
TRBV12-2,once,TRBJ1-2,.,TGTGCAAGTCGCCCCCCGAGGCCGCCTATCTACACCTTC,CASRPPRPPIYTF
TRBV30,.,TRBJ1-3,.,TGTGCCTGGAGTTTGAGCTCTGGAAACACCATATATTTT,CAWSLSSGNTIYF
TRBV6-2/TRBV6-3,.,TRBJ2-2,TRBD1,TGTGCCAGCAGTTACCAGGGGGCGGGCACCGGGGAGCTGTTTTTT,CASSYQGAGTGELFF
TRBV6-1,.,TRBJ2-7,.,TGTGCCAGCAGTGAGGCTGGGCTGGGGCAGTACTTC,CASSEAGLGQYF
TRBV9,.,TRBJ2-6,.,TGTGCCAGCAGCGGAGCTGGAGGGGCTGGGGCCAACGTCCTGACTTTC,CASSGAGGAGANVLTF
TRBV2,few,TRBJ1-1,.,TGTGCCAGCAGTGAAGCACAGATTATGAACACTGAAGCTTTCTTT,CASSEAQIMNTEAFF
TRBV29-1,once,TRBJ1-3,.,TGCAGCGTTAAGTCCGGGGTGGCAGGAAACACCATATATTTT,CSVKSGVAGNTIYF
TRBV5-6,.,TRBJ2-3,TRBD1,TGTGCCAGCAGAACAGGGGGCGGTACGCAGTATTTT,CASRTGGGTQYF
TRBV19,.,TRBJ2-6,.,TGTGCCAGTAGTATCTGGAGACCCGGGGCCAACGTCCTGACTTTC,CASSIWRPGANVLTF
TRBV4-3,.,TRBJ1-2,TRBD1,TGCGCCAGCAGCCGGGGGGACAGCTACTATGGCTACACCTTC,CASSRGDSYYGYTF
TRBV2,.,TRBJ2-7,TRBD2,TGTGCCAGCAGGGGACTAGCGGGAGAGTACGAGCAGTACTTC,CASRGLAGEYEQYF
TRBV11-2,.,TRBJ1-2,TRBD1,TGTGCCAGCAGCCAGGGACAGGGTTATGGCTACACCTTC,CASSQGQGYGYTF